Reported below is one T cell receptor (beta chain). What it binds is not known. The junction and the germline gene differ at one end; a read error may be behind it. The entry originates in a study of CD8 T cells in ankylosing spondylitis. Findings and limits, study-wide: Typical of ankylosing spondylitis blood, it appeared, was a TCR beta motif of eight highly homologous variants. Reportedly, matched ankylosing spondylitis synovial fluid was significantly enriched for disease-linked clones. Disease-linked clones proved CD8+ and comparatively uncommon in peripheral blood.

For TCR beta, libraries came from quantitative 5'-RACE with molecular barcodes. TCRdb passed the 5' RACE reads through MiXCR, listing each CDR3 protein once. The table has under 170,000 distinct CDR3 sequences, around 43% seen once. This CDR3 is 14 amino acids long. The gene calls are TRBV12-3 or TRBV12-4 and TRBJ1-5; 9 bases align to TRBD1. The TCR originated in a male donor with ankylosing spondylitis. Material: synovial fluid, either unsorted or a sorted T cell fraction (not recorded which). The CDR3 coding sequence is TGTGCCAGCAGTCTCGACAGGGGGAATCGGCCCCAGCATTTT. Translated: CASSLDRGNRPQHF.